The 24 T cell receptor beta chains in this list originate from one sample, sequenced in a study of blood T cell repertoires in COVID-19. TCRdb's copy holds only in-frame clones and misses some; the assay was immunoSEQ multiplex PCR. The sample carries approximately 290,000 clones, around 89% recorded once. Sequenced sample: PBMCs or T cells enriched from blood (not recorded which). These TCRs come from a woman between 18 and 30 years old with acute COVID-19.

The chain employs TRBV10-1 and TRBJ2-7, with D tentatively TRBD1 (5 bases). Germline values: CDR1 WNHNN, CDR2 SYGVQD (reference sequence). The ends were cut back, 10 bases at V and 3 bases at J, with 10 bases in the middle. CDR3 size: 11 residues. CDR3 residues: CANYRFYEQYF. The DNA of the CDR3 is TGCGCCAACTACAGGTTCTACGAGCAGTACTTC.

The chain joins TRBV2 to TRBJ1-2; no firm D call. This CDR3 comprises 13 residues. Trimming took off 7 bases at V and 8 bases at J, with 17 bases between the two ends. Per the germline V gene, CDR1 is SNHLY and CDR2 is FYNNEI. In nucleotides, the CDR3 is TGTGCCAGCACCACGTCCGCCCTCCAGGGCTACACCTTC. Protein: CASTTSALQGYTF.

V usage is TRBV30 and J usage is TRBJ2-2, with TRBD1 matching over 9 bases. J gave up 7 bases and V 0 bases, and 6 bases lay outside the gene matches. The CDR3 is 15 amino acids. Germline V CDR1 and CDR2: GTSNPN, SVGIG (reference sequence). The CDR3 DNA is TGTGCCTGGAGTGTACTACAGGGGGCGGGCGGGGAGCTGTTTTTT. It is translated as CAWSVLQGAGGELFF.

This clone came up once. CDR3 amino acids: CASSPQSGSTSPDTQYF. In DNA form, the CDR3 reads TGTGCCAGCTCACCCCAAAGCGGGAGTACCTCCCCAGATACGCAGTATTTT. The V and J genes are TRBV18 and TRBJ2-3, with 8 bases identical to TRBD2. With 3 bases clipped from V and 4 bases from J, the junction kept 12 bases outside the gene matches. This CDR3 comprises 17 residues. The germline gives CDR1 KGHSH, CDR2 LQKENI.

The chain has TRBV19 and TRBJ1-2; 10 nucleotides line up with TRBD1. The CDR3 runs to 16 residues. CDR1 and CDR2 from the germline V gene are LNHDA and SQIVND (reference sequence). The V segment lost 5 bases and the J segment 4 bases; nucleotides outside the gene matches: 10. This chain's CDR3 is CASSVAGTGAGYGYTF. The CDR3 bases are TGTGCCAGTAGTGTAGCCGGGACAGGGGCGGGCTATGGCTACACCTTC.

The chain carries TRBV6-2 or TRBV6-3 and TRBJ2-1; 10 bases agree with TRBD2. V gave up 5 bases and J gave up 6 bases; unmatched junction bases: 10. This CDR3 contains 16 residues. Germline CDR1 MNHEY, CDR2 SVGEGT. The CDR3 sequence: CASSGLLAGGFNEQFF. CDR3 nucleotides: TGTGCCAGCAGTGGACTTTTAGCGGGAGGTTTCAATGAGCAGTTCTTC.

The rearrangement joins TRBV27 to TRBJ1-2; tentative D call: TRBD1 (5 bases). V lost 11 bases, J lost 8 bases, and 12 bases lay in between. This CDR3 has 10 residues. The germline V gene has CDR1 MNHEY and CDR2 SMNVEV (reference sequence). CDR3 nucleotide sequence: TGTGCCGAGACGGGGGGGGGCTACACCTTC. Its protein product is CAETGGGYTF.

The chain recombines TRBV28 with TRBJ2-7; D might be TRBD1 (6 bases). The germline V and J ends were trimmed by 1 base and 7 bases, with 20 bases remaining between them. Germline CDR1 is MDHEN and CDR2 is SYDVKM. The CDR3 is made up of 16 amino acids. The CDR3 DNA reads as TGTGCCAGCAGTTTATTCTCAGAGACAGGTCCAAGGGAGCAGTACTTC. It is translated as CASSLFSETGPREQYF.

This clone was recorded only once. CDR3 in DNA: TGCGCCAGCAGCCCGACAGGTAATCAGCCCCAGCATTTT. Its translation is CASSPTGNQPQHF. The chain joins TRBV5-1 to TRBJ1-5; maybe TRBD1 (6 bases). The CDR3 covers 13 residues. Germline values: CDR1 SGHRS, CDR2 YFSETQ. V gave up 4 bases and J gave up 4 bases, with 9 bases separating them.

The chain uses TRBV7-9 and TRBJ2-2; TRBD2 aligns across 7 bases. The CDR3 has 15 amino acids. Germline CDR1 SEHNR, CDR2 FQNEAQ (reference sequence). With V trimmed by 4 bases and J by 7 bases, 9 bases remained unmatched. This CDR3 is CASSSGTKIIGELFF. The CDR3 DNA follows: TGTGCCAGCAGCTCCGGGACTAAGATAATCGGGGAGCTGTTTTTT.

CDR3 region: CASSYSGSGRDTQYF. CDR3 nucleotides: TGTGCCAGCAGTTACTCTGGTAGCGGGAGAGATACGCAGTATTTT. This chain uses TRBV6-5 with TRBJ2-3; 9 bases align to TRBD2. Trimming removed 0 bases from V and 5 bases from J; junction bases left unmatched: 3. Looked up from germline, CDR1 is MNHEY and CDR2 is SVGAGI. The length of the CDR3 is 15 residues.

This clone showed up just once. The gene calls are TRBV2 and TRBJ1-5, with 9 nucleotides matching TRBD1. This CDR3 has 14 amino acids. The germline CDR1 and CDR2 sequences are SNHLY and FYNNEI. V shed 6 bases, J shed 6 bases, and the junction held 6 bases outside the gene matches. The CDR3 bases are TGTGCCAGCAGGTCAGGGACAGGGCCTCAGCCCCAGCATTTT. It codes for CASRSGTGPQPQHF. Drawing the rest from reference TRBV2 and TRBJ1-5, the complete variable domain is EPEVTQTPSHQVTQMGQEVILRCVPISNHLYFYWYRQILGQKVEFLVSFYNNEISEKSEIFDDQFSVERPDGSNFTLKIRSTKLEDSAMYFCASRSGTGPQPQHFGDGTRLSIL.

The chain carries TRBV24-1 and TRBJ2-2; D may be TRBD2 (6 bases). CDR1 is KGHDR and CDR2 is SFDVKD in the germline V gene. Trimming cost V 6 bases and J 5 bases, with 12 bases left between them. CDR3 length: 14 amino acids. The CDR3 loop reads CATSQSGGTGELFF. CDR3 DNA sequence: TGTGCCACCAGTCAATCCGGGGGAACCGGGGAGCTGTTTTTT.

A remark on this clone: A read error may account for a junction end that differs from germline. The rearrangement uses TRBV7-3 and TRBJ2-2; D might be TRBD1 (5 bases). The CDR3 contains 16 residues. Germline V gives CDR1 SGHTA, CDR2 FQGTGA. CDR3 nucleotides: TGTGCCAGCAACGATTTGGGGCCGGCGAACACCGAGGAGCTGTTTTTT. It codes for CASNDLGPANTEELFF.

This clone showed up just a few times. The chain employs TRBV18 and TRBJ2-1; 9 bases align to TRBD2. V lost 4 bases to trimming and J lost 7 bases; unmatched junction nucleotides: 17. CDR1 is KGHSH and CDR2 is LQKENI in the germline V gene. The CDR3 consists of 18 residues. CDR3 DNA: TGTGCCAGCTCACTCTTACCCTGGGTAGCGGGAGAAATAAATGAGCAGTTCTTC. Translating gives CASSLLPWVAGEINEQFF.

This clone appeared a single time. The rearrangement uses TRBV14 and TRBJ2-1; D unclear. Germline values: CDR1 SGHDN, CDR2 FVKESK. The CDR3 runs 14 residues. The V gene lost 1 base and the J gene lost 2 bases, with 6 bases spanning the gap. The CDR3 DNA is TGTGCCAGCAGCCAAGTTATCCCCTACAATGAGCAGTTCTTC. Translating gives CASSQVIPYNEQFF.

Of note for this clone: This same CDR3 is encoded by further DNA sequences in the sample. This rearrangement joins TRBV6-5 to TRBJ1-4; a weak D match, TRBD1 (6 bases). Germline CDR1 and CDR2: MNHEY and SVGAGI. Trimming took off 0 bases at V and 5 bases at J, with 7 bases between the two ends. The CDR3 length is 14 residues. In nucleotides, the CDR3 is TGTGCCAGCAGTTACTCGGGGGCGAATGAAAAACTGTTTTTT. Translated: CASSYSGANEKLFF.

V gene TRBV18 combines with J gene TRBJ1-1; D is unclear. V lost 2 bases and J lost 1, with 11 bases in between. The CDR3 runs 15 residues. Germline V gives CDR1 KGHSH, CDR2 LQKENI. Here the CDR3 reads CASSPFSSPNTEAFF. CDR3 DNA: TGTGCCAGCTCACCATTTTCCTCTCCGAACACTGAAGCTTTCTTT.

The V call is TRBV11-3, the J call TRBJ2-1; 7 bases align to TRBD2. The CDR3 consists of 17 residues. Germline V gives CDR1 SGHNT, CDR2 YENEEA. With V trimmed by 0 bases and J by 5 bases, 10 bases remained unmatched. As DNA, the CDR3 is TGTGCCAGCAGCTTAGATCTCGGGGCGGGAGACCACAATGAGCAGTTCTTC. Translation: CASSLDLGAGDHNEQFF.

The chain combines TRBV5-6 with TRBJ1-2, with a possible D match to TRBD1 (5 bases). V was trimmed by 2 bases and J by 4 bases, leaving 9 bases between them. The CDR3 runs 13 residues. The germline V gene has CDR1 SGHDT and CDR2 YYEEEE. The DNA of the CDR3 is TGTGCCAGCAGCTTAGGGGATGTCTATGGCTACACCTTC. It encodes CASSLGDVYGYTF.

V usage is TRBV6-5 and J usage is TRBJ2-2; possibly TRBD2 for D (6 bases). V was cut by 6 bases and J by 7 bases, with 12 bases left in between. Germline CDR1 MNHEY, CDR2 SVGAGI. This CDR3 is built from 13 residues. CDR3 sequence reads: CASRSRAGGELFF. The CDR3 DNA is TGTGCCAGCAGAAGCCGAGCGGGCGGGGAGCTGTTTTTT.

The chain has TRBV10-1 and TRBJ2-1; D gene uncertain. There are 13 residues in the CDR3. The V end lost 6 bases, the J end lost 0 bases, and 6 bases lay between the germline ends. The germline V gene has CDR1 WNHNN and CDR2 SYGVQD (reference sequence). This chain's CDR3 is CASSSGSYNEQFF. The CDR3 DNA reads as TGCGCCAGCAGCTCGGGCTCCTACAATGAGCAGTTCTTC.

J is TRBJ2-5 and V is TRBV12-5; unclear D gene. CDR1 LGHNT and CDR2 FRNRAP come from the germline V gene. The CDR3 has 12 amino acids. V was shortened by 0 bases and J by 4 bases, with 3 bases between the two germline ends. In DNA, the CDR3 is TGTGCTAGTGGTTTGGTACTAGAGACCCAGTACTTC. Residues: CASGLVLETQYF.

This clone was found once. The rearrangement links TRBV5-4 to TRBJ2-2, with 16 nucleotides matching TRBD2. The CDR3 extends over 18 amino acids. Per the germline V gene, CDR1 is SGHNT and CDR2 is YYREEE (reference sequence). The V segment lost 5 bases and the J segment 6 bases; nucleotides outside the gene matches: 10. Here the CDR3 DNA reads TGTGCCAGCAGTCCCCCTCCCGGGACTAGCGGGAGGGCCGGGGAGCTGTTTTTT. Translated: CASSPPPGTSGRAGELFF.